The next 17 T cell receptor beta chains were all read from a single sample in a study of blood T cell repertoires in COVID-19. The data were produced by immunoSEQ multiplex PCR, yet TCRdb's version contains in-frame clones alone and is incomplete. The repertoire holds 150,000 to 180,000 clones, with roughly 80% as singletons. The sequencing input was peripheral blood. Every receptor here comes from a man older than 75 with acute or convalescent COVID-19.

This chain joins TRBV24-1 and TRBJ1-2, with 7 positions matching TRBD1. The V segment lost 6 bases and the J segment 3 bases; nucleotides outside the gene matches: 9. Germline V gene data show CDR1 as KGHDR and CDR2 as SFDVKD. The CDR3 totals 15 residues. The CDR3 spells CATSPGTGTDYGYTF. The CDR3 bases are TGTGCCACCAGTCCCGGCACTGGGACAGACTATGGCTACACCTTC.

The chain combines TRBV24-1 with TRBJ2-1; D ambiguous. The germline gives CDR1 KGHDR, CDR2 SFDVKD. V lost 8 bases, J lost 5 bases, and 12 bases lay in between. The CDR3 contains 13 residues. This CDR3 is CATISHINNEQFF. The CDR3, as DNA: TGTGCCACCATCTCTCACATAAACAATGAGCAGTTCTTC.

This clone has only a few counts. The gene calls are TRBV5-1 and TRBJ1-1, with 9 bases that match TRBD1. This CDR3 comprises 16 residues. The germline V gene has CDR1 SGHRS and CDR2 YFSETQ. Trimming removed 4 bases from V and 1 base from J; junction bases left unmatched: 8. CDR3 in amino acids: CASSNAPGQGNTEAFF. CDR3 sequence (DNA): TGCGCCAGCAGCAACGCCCCGGGACAGGGGAACACTGAAGCTTTCTTT.

The chain uses TRBV6-1 and TRBJ1-5; D gene unclear. The CDR3 has 13 amino acids. From germline, CDR1 is MNHNS and CDR2 SASEGT. Trimming removed 2 bases at V and 7 bases at J, with 9 bases between. The CDR3: CASSENRGQPQHF. For the CDR3, the DNA is TGTGCCAGCAGTGAAAACCGAGGACAGCCCCAGCATTTT.

The chain couples TRBV4-3 to TRBJ2-7; 10 bases agree with TRBD1. The trim removed 3 bases at V and 6 bases at J, leaving 11 bases unmatched. Germline assignment: CDR1 LGHNA and CDR2 YSLEER. The CDR3 runs 16 residues. In DNA, the CDR3 is TGCGCCAGCAGCCAGGCAACCGGGACAGGGGTAGCCGAGCAGTACTTC. It yields the protein CASSQATGTGVAEQYF.

This clone was seen just once. The chain couples TRBV10-2 to TRBJ2-5; D may be TRBD2 (5 bases). The germline V gene has CDR1 WSHSY and CDR2 SAAADI. V was clipped by 10 bases and J by 5 bases, with 20 bases between them. This CDR3 comprises 14 residues. The CDR3 DNA is TGCGCCAACCCCGGCGGGCGGGTGGTCGAGACCCAGTACTTC. It is translated as CANPGGRVVETQYF.

The genes are TRBV11-3 and TRBJ2-3, with 7 bases fitting TRBD1. Losses at the gene ends were 2 bases for V and 0 bases for J; bases not matched to a gene: 8. Germline V gives CDR1 SGHNT, CDR2 YENEEA. The CDR3 totals 17 residues. The CDR3 is CASSLSRGPPSTDTQYF. The CDR3 DNA is TGTGCCAGCAGCTTAAGTAGGGGGCCTCCTAGCACAGATACGCAGTATTTT.

As regards this clone: The germline gene is not matched at one end of the junction; a read error may be the cause. The CDR3 sequence is CASSLGQAVGYGYTF. CDR3 sequence (DNA): TGTGCCAGCAGTTTGGGACAGGCGGTGGGCTATGGCTACACCTTC. The chain combines TRBV5-4 with TRBJ1-2; 8 nucleotides agree with TRBD1. The CDR3 runs to 15 residues. CDR1 and CDR2 from the germline V gene are SGHNT and YYREEE (reference sequence).

This chain uses TRBV6-9 with TRBJ2-1; 14 bases are a match to TRBD2. Germline V gene lookup returns CDR1 MNHGY and CDR2 SVAAGI. CDR3 length: 18 amino acids. The trim removed 2 bases at V and 0 bases at J, leaving 3 bases unmatched. Here the CDR3 reads CASSYGLAGGPSYNEQFF. The CDR3 nucleotides are TGTGCCAGCAGTTATGGACTAGCGGGGGGCCCCTCCTACAATGAGCAGTTCTTC.

This clone was counted ten times or more. J is TRBJ2-5 and V is TRBV5-1; D ambiguous. Germline V gene lookup returns CDR1 SGHRS and CDR2 YFSETQ. This CDR3 contains 14 residues. The germline V and J ends were trimmed by 1 base and 3 bases, with 10 bases remaining between them. The CDR3 here is CASSLYSTKETQYF. The CDR3 DNA is TGCGCCAGCAGCTTGTACAGTACCAAAGAGACCCAGTACTTC.

This clone was found once. This chain joins TRBV6-1 and TRBJ1-6; 7 bases line up with TRBD1. Germline assignment: CDR1 MNHNS and CDR2 SASEGT. V lost 2 bases and J lost 7; bases outside the gene matches: 5. This CDR3 is 15 amino acids long. This CDR3 is CASSESTGLNSPLHF. The CDR3 coding sequence is TGTGCCAGCAGTGAATCGACAGGGCTAAATTCACCCCTCCACTTT.

V gene TRBV27 combines with J gene TRBJ1-6; 8 bases line up with TRBD1. CDR3 length: 13 residues. Germline-derived CDR1 and CDR2 are MNHEY and SMNVEV (reference sequence). The ends lost 7 bases at V and 9 bases at J; junction bases unmatched: 5. The CDR3 DNA sequence: TGTGCCAGCAACCGGGACAGGATTTCACCCCTCCACTTT. Translation: CASNRDRISPLHF.

CDR3 region: CASSRLDGGAGELFF. The CDR3 DNA follows: TGTGCCAGCAGCCGATTAGATGGAGGGGCCGGGGAGCTGTTTTTT. J is TRBJ2-2 and V is TRBV7-8, with D perhaps matching TRBD2 (6 bases). From germline, CDR1 is SGHVS and CDR2 FQNEAQ. The V end was cut by 5 bases, the J end by 6 bases, with 16 bases between. The CDR3 is made up of 15 amino acids.

This chain connects TRBV13 to TRBJ1-2, with no clear D. Germline-derived CDR1 and CDR2 are PRHDT and FYEKMQ (reference sequence). V gave up 0 bases and J gave up 8 bases, with 16 bases separating them. CDR3 size: 15 residues. The CDR3 reads CASSLGGGMTYGYTF. CDR3 DNA sequence: TGTGCCAGCAGCTTAGGAGGAGGGATGACGTACGGCTACACCTTC.

This clone was seen more than once but under ten times. The chain couples TRBV5-1 to TRBJ2-5; 10 positions match TRBD2. Germline V gene sequence: CDR1 SGHRS, CDR2 YFSETQ. The junction had 13 bases not matched to a gene; V was cut back by 3 bases and J by 5 bases. The CDR3 length is 17 residues. The CDR3 region is CASSSGLADDMGETQYF. In DNA form, the CDR3 reads TGCGCCAGCAGCTCCGGACTAGCGGATGATATGGGGGAGACCCAGTACTTC.

The chain combines TRBV5-4 with TRBJ2-5, with TRBD1 as a possible D gene (6 bases). The V end was cut by 3 bases, the J end by 4 bases, with 19 bases between. The CDR3 has 16 residues. Germline V CDR1 and CDR2: SGHNT, YYREEE (reference sequence). In nucleotides, the CDR3 is TGTGCCAGCAGCTCGATAACCCAGGGGCGCGGAGAGACCCAGTACTTC. Translating it yields CASSSITQGRGETQYF.

The V gene is TRBV6-5, the J gene TRBJ2-5; TRBD1 might be the D (5 bases). V lost 5 bases to trimming and J lost 4 bases, with 17 bases between them. The CDR3 is 15 amino acids. From germline, CDR1 is MNHEY and CDR2 SVGAGI. The CDR3 bases are TGTGCCAGCAGTCCCACTCCGGGCAGGGTAGAGACCCAGTACTTC. This gives the protein CASSPTPGRVETQYF.